The entry below describes one T cell receptor beta chain. CDR1 and CDR2 (germline): KGHDR, SFDVKD. The CDR3 totals 16 residues. Trimming cost V 0 bases and J 2 bases; bases outside gene matches: 3. The data originate from a study of blood T cell repertoires in COVID-19. On the study more broadly: The United States, Italy and Spain provided the acute and convalescent COVID-19 samples.

Sequenced by immunoSEQ multiplex PCR; TCRdb stores in-frame clones only, minus some. Of around 330,000 clones listed, about nine tenths were seen once; the top ten hold 5% to 5.5%. The receptor was derived from a man aged 55-75 years who had recovered from COVID-19. V is TRBV24-1 and J is TRBJ2-3; TRBD2 matches 8 bases. The material sequenced was PBMCs or T cells enriched from blood (not recorded which). For the CDR3, the DNA is TGTGCCACCAGTGATTTGCAGCGGGAGACCACAGATACGCAGTATTTT. It yields the protein CATSDLQRETTDTQYF.